These 20 T cell receptor beta chains originate from one sample sequenced in a study of blood T cell repertoires in COVID-19. The method was immunoSEQ multiplex PCR; TCRdb's version includes in-frame clones alone and lacks a portion of them. The top ten clones hold about 1.4% of a sample with under 450,000 clones, 70% to 90% of them seen once. Sequences were obtained from peripheral blood. The receptor set was obtained from a woman between 35 and 50 years old with COVID-19, enrolled during active disease.

This chain connects TRBV13 to TRBJ2-1; weak D call: TRBD2 (5 bases). The V and J ends lost 5 bases and 3 bases respectively, with 14 bases between them. CDR3 size: 15 residues. CDR1 PRHDT and CDR2 FYEKMQ come from the germline V gene (reference sequence). The CDR3 DNA is TGTGCCAGCAGCCTTGCTAGCCCCCTCTACAATGAGCAGTTCTTC. It codes for CASSLASPLYNEQFF.

The gene calls are TRBV5-1 and TRBJ1-4, with 10 nucleotides matching TRBD1. J gave up 8 bases and V 4 bases, and 8 bases lay outside the gene matches. The CDR3 totals 15 residues. Germline V gene lookup returns CDR1 SGHRS and CDR2 YFSETQ. The CDR3 region has the DNA TGCGCCAGCAGCCTGGAGGGACAGGGGCGGGAAAAACTGTTTTTT. Its protein product is CASSLEGQGREKLFF.

This sequence joins TRBV5-1 and TRBJ1-4, with 7 bases lining up with TRBD1. The germline gives CDR1 SGHRS, CDR2 YFSETQ. This CDR3 contains 13 residues. V lost 3 bases to trimming and J lost 13 bases; unmatched junction nucleotides: 9. DNA for the CDR3: TGCGCCAGCAGCTCCGGGACAGAGGAGGTACTGTTTTTT. Amino acids: CASSSGTEEVLFF.

The chain combines TRBV6-5 with TRBJ1-1; 7 positions match TRBD1. In germline, CDR1 is MNHEY, CDR2 SVGAGI. The CDR3 has 13 residues. J was trimmed by 4 bases and V by 9 bases; bases with no gene match: 8. CDR3 coding DNA: TGTGCCAGTTTAAGGGGGCAAGGCACTGAAGCTTTCTTT. Protein: CASLRGQGTEAFF.

The V call is TRBV7-3, the J call TRBJ1-6; TRBD1 is a possible D gene (5 bases). Germline V CDR1 and CDR2: SGHTA, FQGTGA. This CDR3 has 13 residues. V was clipped by 5 bases and J by 5 bases, with 7 bases between them. This chain's CDR3 is CASSAGHNSPLHF. The CDR3 region has the DNA TGTGCCAGCAGCGCGGGACATAATTCACCCCTCCACTTT.

The chain is built from TRBV20-1 and TRBJ2-7, with a possible D match to TRBD1 (5 bases). Germline CDR1 is DFQATT and CDR2 is SNEGSKA (reference sequence). Deletions cut 3 bases from V and 0 bases from J, with 18 bases between. The CDR3 loop spans 16 amino acids. Here the CDR3 DNA reads TGCAGTGCTAGTCCCGACAGAACACCATTCTCCTACGAGCAGTACTTC. Encoded protein: CSASPDRTPFSYEQYF.

The V and J genes are TRBV9 and TRBJ1-2; D gene ambiguous. Trimming pared 4 bases from V and 8 bases from J, leaving 18 bases between. CDR3 length equals 14 residues. Germline-derived CDR1 and CDR2 are SGDLS and YYNGEE. The CDR3 here is CASSPPRKETGYTF. The CDR3 DNA reads as TGTGCCAGCAGCCCACCTCGGAAGGAGACGGGCTACACCTTC.

This chain uses TRBV30 with TRBJ1-2, with D unresolved. The V gene's germline CDR1 is GTSNPN and CDR2 SVGIG (reference sequence). There are 13 residues in the CDR3. V gave up 4 bases and J gave up 4 bases, with 13 bases separating them. Written as DNA, the CDR3 is TGTGCCTGGAAAAAGACGAGGGTCTATGGCTACACCTTC. Residues: CAWKKTRVYGYTF.

The chain is built from TRBV20-1 and TRBJ2-7, with TRBD2 identical over 7 bases. Unmatched junction bases numbered 0, after V lost 3 bases and J lost 4 bases. This CDR3 is 11 amino acids long. In germline, CDR1 is DFQATT, CDR2 SNEGSKA (reference sequence). The DNA for the CDR3 is TGCAGTGCTAGCGGGGGGTACGAGCAGTACTTC. Amino acid sequence: CSASGGYEQYF.

Only a few counts were recorded for this clone. In nucleotides, the CDR3 is TGTGCCAGTAGTGAGGGACTAGCTGGCAATGAGCAGTTCTTC. Protein sequence: CASSEGLAGNEQFF. The rearrangement uses TRBV19 and TRBJ2-1; 9 bases match TRBD2. Germline V gene lookup returns CDR1 LNHDA and CDR2 SQIVND (reference sequence). The V gene end was trimmed by 5 bases and the J gene end by 6 bases; junction bases not matched to a gene: 5. The CDR3 covers 14 residues.

The chain is built from TRBV27 and TRBJ1-5, with 12 positions matching TRBD1. CDR1 and CDR2 (germline): MNHEY, SMNVEV (reference sequence). V lost 6 bases, J lost 3 bases, and 6 bases stayed unmatched. The CDR3 loop spans 16 amino acids. The CDR3 region has the DNA TGTGCCAGCAGAGGGACAGGGGGCCGATTCAATCAGCCCCAGCATTTT. Residues: CASRGTGGRFNQPQHF.

The chain carries TRBV11-2 and TRBJ1-4; TRBD1 agrees at 9 bases. Looked up from germline, CDR1 is SGHAT and CDR2 is FQNNGV. V gave up 3 bases and J gave up 4 bases; unmatched junction bases: 6. The CDR3 contains 16 residues. CDR3 protein: CASSFGQGTYNEKLFF. The DNA for the CDR3 is TGTGCCAGCAGCTTTGGACAGGGGACTTATAATGAAAAACTGTTTTTT.

The chain recombines TRBV12-3 or TRBV12-4 with TRBJ1-4; D may be TRBD1 (5 bases). The CDR3 consists of 13 residues. Trimming shortened V by 6 bases and J by 5 bases, and 10 bases separated the two germline ends. CDR3 DNA: TGTGCCAGCAGCAGGACAAGAAATGAAAAACTGTTTTTT. This gives the protein CASSRTRNEKLFF.

The rearrangement uses TRBV6-5 and TRBJ1-4; no clear D gene. Between the trimmed V and J ends, which lost 0 bases and 4 bases, there was a span of 3 bases. This CDR3 has 13 residues. The V gene's germline CDR1 is MNHEY and CDR2 SVGAGI. The CDR3 sequence is CASSYSYNEKLFF. The CDR3 nucleotides are TGTGCCAGCAGTTACTCGTATAATGAAAAACTGTTTTTT.

V usage is TRBV9 and J usage is TRBJ2-7, with D possibly TRBD2 on 5 matching bases. Germline V gene sequence: CDR1 SGDLS, CDR2 YYNGEE. Trimming stripped 4 bases from V and 2 bases from J, with 13 bases between. This CDR3 comprises 14 residues. The CDR3 sequence is CASSPLGETYEQYF. CDR3 bases: TGTGCCAGCAGCCCACTAGGAGAGACCTACGAGCAGTACTTC.

The V and J genes are TRBV4-3 and TRBJ1-3; 10 bases agree with TRBD1. CDR1 is LGHNA and CDR2 is YSLEER in the germline V gene. This CDR3 has 18 amino acids. After removal of 3 bases from V and 0 bases from J, the junction contained 8 bases not matched to a gene. The CDR3 sequence is CASSQRDRGAPSGNTIYF. In nucleotides, the CDR3 is TGCGCCAGCAGCCAGAGGGACAGGGGCGCCCCCTCTGGAAACACCATATATTTT.

The rearrangement joins TRBV5-1 to TRBJ2-7, with D possibly being TRBD2 (5 bases). The V gene's germline CDR1 is SGHRS and CDR2 YFSETQ. CDR3 size: 14 residues. V lost 0 bases and J 5 bases, leaving 12 bases between the germline ends. CDR3 residues: CASSLGRQEHEQYF. CDR3 coding DNA: TGCGCCAGCAGCTTGGGGAGGCAGGAGCACGAGCAGTACTTC.

This clone was counted once. J is TRBJ1-2 and V is TRBV19; the D gene is possibly TRBD1 (5 bases). Trimming pared 7 bases from V and 4 bases from J, leaving 16 bases between. This CDR3 spans 14 amino acids. The germline V gene has CDR1 LNHDA and CDR2 SQIVND (reference sequence). CDR3 loop: CASTPTVYSYGYTF. In DNA form, the CDR3 reads TGTGCCAGTACCCCGACAGTGTACTCCTATGGCTACACCTTC.

This clone was detected only once. The rearrangement uses TRBV7-2 and TRBJ1-2; unclear D gene. The CDR3 is 15 residues long. Germline assignment: CDR1 SGHTA and CDR2 FQGNSA. The V end lost 1 base, the J end lost 2 bases, and 11 bases lay between the germline ends. The CDR3: CASSLGVYSNYGYTF. The CDR3 DNA reads TGTGCCAGCAGCTTAGGGGTGTACAGCAACTATGGCTACACCTTC.

This clone appeared a single time. The rearrangement joins TRBV25-1 to TRBJ1-2; TRBD1 matches at 7 bases. The CDR3 covers 13 residues. The V gene's germline CDR1 is MGHDK and CDR2 SYGVNS. With 5 bases clipped from V and 5 bases from J, the junction kept 5 bases outside the gene matches. The CDR3: CASSWDSRYGYTF. CDR3 sequence (DNA): TGTGCCAGCAGTTGGGACAGCCGGTATGGCTACACCTTC.